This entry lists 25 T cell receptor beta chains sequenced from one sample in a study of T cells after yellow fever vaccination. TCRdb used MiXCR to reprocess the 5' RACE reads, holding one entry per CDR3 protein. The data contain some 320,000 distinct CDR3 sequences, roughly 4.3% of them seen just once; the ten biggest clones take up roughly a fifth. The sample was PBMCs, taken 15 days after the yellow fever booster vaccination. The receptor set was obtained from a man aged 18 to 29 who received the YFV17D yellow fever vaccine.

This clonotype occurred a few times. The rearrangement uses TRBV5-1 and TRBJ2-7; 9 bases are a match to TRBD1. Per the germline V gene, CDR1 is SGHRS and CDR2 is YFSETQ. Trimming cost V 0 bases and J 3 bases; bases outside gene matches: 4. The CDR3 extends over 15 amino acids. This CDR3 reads CASSLVTGGRYEQYF. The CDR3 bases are TGCGCCAGCAGCTTGGTAACAGGGGGCCGCTACGAGCAGTACTTC.

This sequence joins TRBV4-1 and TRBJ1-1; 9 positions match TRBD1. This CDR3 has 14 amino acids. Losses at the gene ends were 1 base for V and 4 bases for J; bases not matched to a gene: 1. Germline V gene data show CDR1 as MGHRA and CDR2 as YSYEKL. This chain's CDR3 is CASSQGTGATEAFF. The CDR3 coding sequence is TGCGCCAGCAGCCAAGGGACAGGGGCCACTGAAGCTTTCTTT.

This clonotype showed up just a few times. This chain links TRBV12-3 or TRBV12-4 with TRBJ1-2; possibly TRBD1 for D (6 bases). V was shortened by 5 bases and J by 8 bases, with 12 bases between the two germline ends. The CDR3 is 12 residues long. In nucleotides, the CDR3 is TGTGCCAGCAGTCCCCAGGGGATCGGCTACACCTTC. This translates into CASSPQGIGYTF.

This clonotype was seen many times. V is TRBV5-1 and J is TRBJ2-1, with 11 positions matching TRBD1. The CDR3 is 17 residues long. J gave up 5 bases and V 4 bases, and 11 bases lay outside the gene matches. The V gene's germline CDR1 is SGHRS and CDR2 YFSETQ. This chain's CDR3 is CASSTWDRGDNDNEQFF. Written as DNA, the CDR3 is TGCGCCAGCAGCACCTGGGACAGGGGGGATAACGACAATGAGCAGTTCTTC.

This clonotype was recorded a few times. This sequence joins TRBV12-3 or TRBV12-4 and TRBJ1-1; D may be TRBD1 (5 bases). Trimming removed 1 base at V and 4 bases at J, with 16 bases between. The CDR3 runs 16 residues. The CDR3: CASSLESRGAGTEAFF. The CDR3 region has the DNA TGTGCCAGCAGTTTAGAGAGTAGGGGCGCCGGCACTGAAGCTTTCTTT.

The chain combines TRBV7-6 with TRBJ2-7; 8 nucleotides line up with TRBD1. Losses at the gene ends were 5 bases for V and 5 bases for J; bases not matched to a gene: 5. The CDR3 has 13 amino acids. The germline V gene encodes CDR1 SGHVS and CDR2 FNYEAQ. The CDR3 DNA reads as TGTGCCAGCAGCCCGGACAGGGTCGACGAGCAGTACTTC. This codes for CASSPDRVDEQYF.

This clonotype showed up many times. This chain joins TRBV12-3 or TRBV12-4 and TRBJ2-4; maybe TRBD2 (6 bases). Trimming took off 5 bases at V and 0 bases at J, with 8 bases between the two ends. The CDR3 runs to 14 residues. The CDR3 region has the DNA TGTGCCAGCAGTGAGGGACTAGCCAAAAACATTCAGTACTTC. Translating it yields CASSEGLAKNIQYF.

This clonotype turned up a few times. CDR3 protein: CSANRDTYEQFF. CDR3 nucleotide sequence: TGCAGTGCTAACCGGGACACCTATGAGCAGTTCTTC. The chain uses TRBV20-1 and TRBJ2-1; tentative D call: TRBD1 (6 bases). Germline CDR1 and CDR2: DFQATT and SNEGSKA (reference sequence). The CDR3 contains 12 residues. V gave up 4 bases and J gave up 8 bases, with 12 bases separating them.

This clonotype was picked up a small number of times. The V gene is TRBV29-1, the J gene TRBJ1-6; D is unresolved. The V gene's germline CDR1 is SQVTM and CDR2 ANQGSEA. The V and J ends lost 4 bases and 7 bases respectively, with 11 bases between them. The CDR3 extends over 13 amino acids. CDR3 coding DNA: TGCAGCGTTGGATCGACTGTAAATTCACCCCTCCACTTT. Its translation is CSVGSTVNSPLHF.

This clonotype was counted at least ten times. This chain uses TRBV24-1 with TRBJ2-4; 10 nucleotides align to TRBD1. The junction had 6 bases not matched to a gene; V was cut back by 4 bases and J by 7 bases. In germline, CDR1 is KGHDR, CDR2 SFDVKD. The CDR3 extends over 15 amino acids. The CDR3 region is CATSEAGTGANIQYF. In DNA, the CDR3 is TGTGCCACCAGTGAGGCCGGGACAGGGGCGAACATTCAGTACTTC.

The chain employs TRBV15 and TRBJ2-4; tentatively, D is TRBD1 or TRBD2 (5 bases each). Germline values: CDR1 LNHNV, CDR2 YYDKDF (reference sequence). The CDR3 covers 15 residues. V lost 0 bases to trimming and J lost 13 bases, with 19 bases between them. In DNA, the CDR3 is TGTGCCACCAGCAGAGATGGCACGGGACCAAGGTTCCAGTACTTC. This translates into CATSRDGTGPRFQYF.

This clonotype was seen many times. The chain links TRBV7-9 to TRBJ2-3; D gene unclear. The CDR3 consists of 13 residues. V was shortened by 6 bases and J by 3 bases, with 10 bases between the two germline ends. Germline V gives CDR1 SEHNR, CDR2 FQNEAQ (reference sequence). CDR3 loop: CASRHGGTDTQYF. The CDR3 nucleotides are TGTGCCAGCAGGCACGGTGGGACAGATACGCAGTATTTT.

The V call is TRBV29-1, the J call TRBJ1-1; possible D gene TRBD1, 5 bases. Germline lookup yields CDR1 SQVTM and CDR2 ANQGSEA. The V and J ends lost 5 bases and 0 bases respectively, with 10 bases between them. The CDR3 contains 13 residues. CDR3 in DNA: TGCAGCGTTTTCGGGGGGATGAACACTGAAGCTTTCTTT. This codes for CSVFGGMNTEAFF. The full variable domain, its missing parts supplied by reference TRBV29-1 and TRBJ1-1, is SAVISQKPSRDICQRGTSLTIQCQVDSQVTMMFWYRQQPGQSLTLIATANQGSEATYESGFVIDKFPISRPNLTFSTLTVSNMSPEDSSIYLCSVFGGMNTEAFFGQGTRLTVV.

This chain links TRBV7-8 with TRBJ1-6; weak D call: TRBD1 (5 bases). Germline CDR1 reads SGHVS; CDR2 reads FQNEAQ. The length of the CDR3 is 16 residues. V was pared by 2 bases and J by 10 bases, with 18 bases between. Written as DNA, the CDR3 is TGTGCCAGCAGCTTAAGGCTTTTAGGGGCGGACTCACCCCTCCACTTT. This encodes CASSLRLLGADSPLHF.

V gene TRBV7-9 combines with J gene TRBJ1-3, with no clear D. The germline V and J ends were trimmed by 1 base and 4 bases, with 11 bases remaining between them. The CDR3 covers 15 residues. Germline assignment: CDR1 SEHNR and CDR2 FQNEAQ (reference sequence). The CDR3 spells CASSLVGLAGNTIYF. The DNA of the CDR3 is TGTGCCAGCAGCTTAGTCGGGCTTGCCGGAAACACCATATATTTT.

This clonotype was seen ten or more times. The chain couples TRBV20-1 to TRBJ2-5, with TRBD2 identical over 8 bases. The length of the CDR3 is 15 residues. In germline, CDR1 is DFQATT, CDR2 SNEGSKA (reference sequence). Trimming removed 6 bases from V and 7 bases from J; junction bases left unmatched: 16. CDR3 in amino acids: CSADLTRGGPGTQYF. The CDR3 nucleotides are TGCAGTGCCGACTTAACTCGGGGGGGCCCAGGGACCCAGTACTTC.

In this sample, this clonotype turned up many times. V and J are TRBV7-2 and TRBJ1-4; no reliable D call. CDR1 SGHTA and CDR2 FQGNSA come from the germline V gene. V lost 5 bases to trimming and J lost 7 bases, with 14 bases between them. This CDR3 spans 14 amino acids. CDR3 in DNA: TGTGCCAGCAGCCTACGTTCTTGGGCTGAAAAACTGTTTTTT. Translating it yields CASSLRSWAEKLFF.

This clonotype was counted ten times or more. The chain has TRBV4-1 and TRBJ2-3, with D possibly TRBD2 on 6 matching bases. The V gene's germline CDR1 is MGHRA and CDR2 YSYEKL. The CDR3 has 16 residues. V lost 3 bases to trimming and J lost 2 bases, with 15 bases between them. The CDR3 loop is CASSQTPAGITDTQYF. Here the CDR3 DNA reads TGCGCCAGCAGCCAGACCCCGGCGGGGATCACAGATACGCAGTATTTT.

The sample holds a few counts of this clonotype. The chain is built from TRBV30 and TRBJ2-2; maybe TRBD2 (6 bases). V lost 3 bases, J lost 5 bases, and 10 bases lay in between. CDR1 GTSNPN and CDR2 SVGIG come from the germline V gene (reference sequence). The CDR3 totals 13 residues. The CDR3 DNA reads TGTGCCTGGAGACGGGACTCGACCGGGGAGCTGTTTTTT. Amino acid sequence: CAWRRDSTGELFF.

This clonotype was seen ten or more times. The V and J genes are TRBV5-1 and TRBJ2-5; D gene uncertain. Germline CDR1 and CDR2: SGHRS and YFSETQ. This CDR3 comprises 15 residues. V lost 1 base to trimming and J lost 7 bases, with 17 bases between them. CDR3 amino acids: CASSLNSKPPGTQYF. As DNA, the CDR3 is TGCGCCAGCAGCTTGAACAGCAAACCCCCGGGGACCCAGTACTTC.

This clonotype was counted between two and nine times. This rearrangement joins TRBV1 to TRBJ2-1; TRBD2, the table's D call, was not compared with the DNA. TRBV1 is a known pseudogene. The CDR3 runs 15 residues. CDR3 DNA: TGCACCAGCAGCCCTCTAGCGGGGGGGGCCAATGAGCAGTTCTTC. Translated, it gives CTSSPLAGGANEQFF.

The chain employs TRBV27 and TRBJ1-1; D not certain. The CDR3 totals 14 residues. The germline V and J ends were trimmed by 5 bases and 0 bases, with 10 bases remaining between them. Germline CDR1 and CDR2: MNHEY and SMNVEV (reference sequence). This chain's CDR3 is CASSPVLLNTEAFF. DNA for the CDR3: TGTGCCAGCAGTCCAGTCCTCCTGAACACTGAAGCTTTCTTT.

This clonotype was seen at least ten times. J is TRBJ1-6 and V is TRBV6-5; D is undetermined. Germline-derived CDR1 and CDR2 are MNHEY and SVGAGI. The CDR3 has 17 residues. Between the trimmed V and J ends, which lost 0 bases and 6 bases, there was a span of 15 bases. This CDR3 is CASSYSTGVTTNSPLHF. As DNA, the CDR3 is TGTGCCAGCAGTTACTCGACGGGAGTGACGACTAATTCACCCCTCCACTTT.

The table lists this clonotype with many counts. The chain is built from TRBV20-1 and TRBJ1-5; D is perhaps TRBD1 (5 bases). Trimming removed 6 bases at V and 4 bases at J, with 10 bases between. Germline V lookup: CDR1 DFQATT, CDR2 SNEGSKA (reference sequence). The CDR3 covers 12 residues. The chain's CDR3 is CSASQGNQPQHF. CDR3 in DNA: TGCAGTGCGAGTCAGGGAAATCAGCCCCAGCATTTT.

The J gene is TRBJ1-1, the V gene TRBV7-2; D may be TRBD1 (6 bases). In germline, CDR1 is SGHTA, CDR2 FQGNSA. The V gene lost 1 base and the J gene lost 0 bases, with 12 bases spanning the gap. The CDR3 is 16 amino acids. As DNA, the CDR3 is TGTGCCAGCAGCTTAGGGGCAGGGGTATTGAACACTGAAGCTTTCTTT. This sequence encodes CASSLGAGVLNTEAFF.